A selection of T cell receptor beta chains follows, all from one sample in a study of cytomegalovirus exposure and HLA in healthy donors. TCRdb's copy holds only in-frame clones and misses some; the assay was immunoSEQ multiplex PCR. The table shows 95,000 to 150,000 clones, with 85% to 90% occurring only once. What was sequenced was PBMCs. These receptor sequences come from a woman aged 30 to 39 in good health and CMV-seronegative. CDR3s include the opening cysteine and the closing phenylalanine or tryptophan. The D gene is left open where the match is weak. A clone size is listed for some rows: how often the clone was seen (once, few, many), or a class if it is expanded.

V	size	J	D	CDR3	DNA
TRBV19	NA	TRBJ2-1	TRBD2	CASKGYSGGYNEQFF	TGTGCCAGTAAAGGGTACTCGGGGGGCTACAATGAGCAGTTCTTC
TRBV6-5	NA	TRBJ2-1	TRBD2	CASRSSGGAFF	TGTGCCAGCAGGTCTAGCGGGGGGGCATTCTTC
TRBV7-8	NA	TRBJ1-5	TRBD1	CASSLRDRGDNQPQHF	TGTGCCAGCAGCCTAAGGGACAGGGGGGATAATCAGCCCCAGCATTTT
TRBV19	NA	TRBJ2-1	TRBD1	CASSSGQVHNEQFF	TGTGCCAGTAGTTCGGGACAGGTCCATAATGAGCAGTTCTTC
TRBV7-9	NA	TRBJ2-1	NA	CASSLSDSSYNEQFF	TGTGCCAGCAGCTTAAGCGATTCCTCCTACAATGAGCAGTTCTTC
TRBV30	NA	TRBJ1-6	NA	CAWRGRFSKAGHSPLHF	TGTGCCTGGAGGGGCAGGTTCTCCAAAGCGGGTCATTCACCCCTCCACTTT
TRBV27	NA	TRBJ2-7	NA	CASSFSWQGTYEQYF	TGTGCCAGCAGTTTTAGTTGGCAGGGTACCTACGAGCAGTACTTC
TRBV29-1	NA	TRBJ2-7	TRBD1	CSVEGTGTGVGEQYF	TGCAGCGTTGAAGGTACCGGGACAGGGGTAGGCGAGCAGTACTTC
TRBV2	medium-sized	TRBJ1-5	NA	CASSTGQWQPQHF	TGTGCCAGCAGTACGGGACAATGGCAGCCCCAGCATTTT
TRBV7-6	NA	TRBJ1-2	NA	CASSLDRAFDGYTF	TGTGCCAGCAGCTTAGACAGGGCGTTCGATGGCTACACCTTC
TRBV6-6	few	TRBJ1-5	NA	CASRKERVSNQPQHF	TGTGCCAGCAGAAAGGAGAGGGTCAGCAATCAGCCCCAGCATTTT
TRBV27	NA	TRBJ2-7	TRBD1	CASSFMGLWTGKIYEQYF	TGTGCCAGCAGTTTCATGGGGCTATGGACAGGGAAAATTTACGAGCAGTACTTC
TRBV4-1	NA	TRBJ1-1	NA	CASSNRIGGNTEAFF	TGCGCCAGCAGTAACCGTATCGGGGGGAACACTGAAGCTTTCTTT
TRBV5-1	NA	TRBJ1-1	TRBD1	CASSGGSGFGTETEAFF	TGCGCCAGCTCCGGGGGATCGGGGTTCGGGACAGAAACTGAAGCTTTCTTT
TRBV19	NA	TRBJ1-2	TRBD1	CASSWTGRNPYGYTF	TGTGCCAGTAGTTGGACAGGGCGAAACCCCTATGGCTACACCTTC
TRBV19	NA	TRBJ1-3	NA	CASFDRNYGNTIYF	TGTGCCAGTTTCGACAGGAATTATGGAAACACCATATATTTT
TRBV18	NA	TRBJ1-1	TRBD1	CASSPIGQGDTEAFF	TGTGCCAGCTCACCAATTGGACAGGGGGACACTGAAGCTTTCTTT
TRBV6-5	NA	TRBJ2-1	NA	CATQVPGAGYNEQFF	TGTGCCACCCAAGTACCAGGGGCCGGCTACAATGAGCAGTTCTTC
TRBV11-3	NA	TRBJ1-1	NA	CASSLDGGTEAFF	TGTGCCAGCAGCTTAGATGGAGGCACTGAAGCTTTCTTT